This T cell receptor beta chain was retrieved from a study of T cells after posttransplantation cyclophosphamide. Findings of the study overall: TRB clonality was highly associated with recipient CMV seropositivity and reactivation.

Many counts were recorded for this clone. Its antigen remains unknown. TCRdb keeps only in-frame clones here, not all; method: immunoSEQ multiplex PCR. The sample was found to contain 30,000 to 50,000 clones, and every one recurs. Peripheral blood was collected from the related graft donor on the marrow donation day. The germline V gene encodes CDR1 SGHTA and CDR2 FQGTGA. V was clipped by 4 bases and J by 4 bases, with 7 bases between them. This CDR3 has 12 amino acids. The chain couples TRBV7-3 to TRBJ1-1; no reliable D call. What was sequenced was PBMCs. The clonotype comes from a woman aged 45-59 years in good health and a related stem cell transplant donor. The CDR3 sequence is CASSSGSTEAFF. The CDR3 coding sequence is TGTGCCAGCAGCTCGGGGAGCACTGAAGCTTTCTTT.